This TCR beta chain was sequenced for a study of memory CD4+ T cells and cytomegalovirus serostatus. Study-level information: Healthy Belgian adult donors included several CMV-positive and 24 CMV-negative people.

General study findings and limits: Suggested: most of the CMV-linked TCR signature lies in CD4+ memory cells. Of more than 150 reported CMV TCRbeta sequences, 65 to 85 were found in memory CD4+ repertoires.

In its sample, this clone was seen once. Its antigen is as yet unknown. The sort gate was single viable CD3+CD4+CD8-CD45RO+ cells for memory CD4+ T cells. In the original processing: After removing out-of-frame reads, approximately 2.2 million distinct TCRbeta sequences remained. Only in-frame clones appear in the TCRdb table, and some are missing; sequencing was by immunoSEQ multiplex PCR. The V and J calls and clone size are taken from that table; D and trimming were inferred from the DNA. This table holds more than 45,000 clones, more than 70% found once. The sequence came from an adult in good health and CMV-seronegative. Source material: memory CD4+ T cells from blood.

In DNA form, the CDR3 reads TGTGCCAGCAGTTTCCACGGGACTGGGAGCTCCTACAATGAGCAGTTCTTC. Its translation is CASSFHGTGSSYNEQFF. This chain links TRBV27 with TRBJ2-1; tentative D call: TRBD2 (6 bases). Trimming cost V 3 bases and J 0 bases, with 15 bases left between them. The germline gives CDR1 MNHEY, CDR2 SMNVEV (reference sequence). There are 17 residues in the CDR3.